The rows below give T cell receptor beta chains drawn from one sample of a study of shared clonotypes between healthy human individuals. Repertoires were generated with immunoSEQ multiplex PCR, while TCRdb's copy carries only in-frame clones and drops some. Found here are roughly 850,000 clones, around 96% of them singletons; the top ten hold less than 0.3%. Specimen: naive CD8+ T cells sorted from blood. Receptors were obtained from a young man in good health. The CDR3 runs from the conserved cysteine through the conserved F or W. A D gene is named only where the DNA matches it firmly. Clone size, where shown, is once, few, many, or a class for clones that have expanded.

J gene: TRBJ2-7; V gene: TRBV6-6; clone size: .; D gene: .; CDR3 DNA: TGTGCCAGCAGTTACTCGGTCCAGTCCTACGAGCAGTACTTC; CDR3 protein: CASSYSVQSYEQYF
J gene: TRBJ2-5; V gene: TRBV6-5; clone size: .; D gene: TRBD2; CDR3 DNA: TGTGCCAGCAGTTATGGACTAGCGGCTCAAGAGACCCAGTACTTC; CDR3 protein: CASSYGLAAQETQYF
J gene: TRBJ1-2; V gene: TRBV7-8; clone size: .; D gene: TRBD1; CDR3 DNA: TGTGCCAGCAGCTTACCATGGGACAGGGGGTATCAGGACTATGGCTACACCTTC; CDR3 protein: CASSLPWDRGYQDYGYTF
J gene: TRBJ2-1; V gene: TRBV12-5; clone size: .; D gene: .; CDR3 DNA: TGTGCTAGTGGTTCTCCGGCCGGAACCTCCTACAATGAGCAGTTCTTC; CDR3 protein: CASGSPAGTSYNEQFF
J gene: TRBJ2-6; V gene: TRBV18; clone size: .; D gene: TRBD1; CDR3 DNA: TGTGCCAGCTCACCAACCGGGACAGGCAACTCTGGGGCCAACGTCCTGACTTTC; CDR3 protein: CASSPTGTGNSGANVLTF
J gene: TRBJ2-5; V gene: TRBV7-2; clone size: .; D gene: TRBD2; CDR3 DNA: TGTGCCAGCAGCTTTAGCGGGAGGTACCAAGAGACCCAGTACTTC; CDR3 protein: CASSFSGRYQETQYF
J gene: TRBJ2-1; V gene: TRBV5-1; clone size: .; D gene: TRBD2; CDR3 DNA: TGCGCCAGCAGCTCCGGGACTAGCGGGAGCCGGGGGTACAATGAGCAGTTCTTC; CDR3 protein: CASSSGTSGSRGYNEQFF
J gene: TRBJ2-1; V gene: TRBV27; clone size: .; D gene: TRBD1; CDR3 DNA: TGTGCCAGCAGTTTATTCACAGGGGGGAACGAAATGTGGGGTGGATATGAGCAGTTCTTC; CDR3 protein: CASSLFTGGNEMWGGYEQFF
J gene: TRBJ2-1; V gene: TRBV10-3; clone size: .; D gene: TRBD1; CDR3 DNA: TGTGCCATCAGGGACCGGGACAGGGGGGTGGTCGATGAGCAGTTCTTC; CDR3 protein: CAIRDRDRGVVDEQFF
J gene: TRBJ1-3; V gene: TRBV19; clone size: .; D gene: TRBD1; CDR3 DNA: TGTGCCAGTATCCAGGACAGGGGGCCAGGAAACACCATATATTTT; CDR3 protein: CASIQDRGPGNTIYF
J gene: TRBJ1-1; V gene: TRBV14; clone size: .; D gene: TRBD1; CDR3 DNA: TGTGCCAGCAGCCAAAACAGGGGGACGGCTTTCTTT; CDR3 protein: CASSQNRGTAFF
J gene: TRBJ1-1; V gene: TRBV6-5; clone size: .; D gene: TRBD1; CDR3 DNA: TGTGCCAGCAGTTACTCGCAGGGGGGCACTGAAGCTTTCTTT; CDR3 protein: CASSYSQGGTEAFF
J gene: TRBJ1-4; V gene: TRBV10-2; clone size: .; D gene: TRBD1; CDR3 DNA: TGCGCCAGCAGTGAAGGGACAGTTAATGAAAAACTGTTTTTT; CDR3 protein: CASSEGTVNEKLFF
J gene: TRBJ2-7; V gene: TRBV6-5; clone size: .; D gene: TRBD1; CDR3 DNA: TGTGCCAGCAGCCAAGGACAGGGCCAGATCTACGAGCAGTACTTC; CDR3 protein: CASSQGQGQIYEQYF
J gene: TRBJ2-7; V gene: TRBV5-5; clone size: once; D gene: .; CDR3 DNA: TGTGCCAGCAGCTTTGGGGCTTACGAGCAGTACTTC; CDR3 protein: CASSFGAYEQYF
J gene: TRBJ2-1; V gene: TRBV27; clone size: .; D gene: TRBD2; CDR3 DNA: TGTGCCAGCAGTTTTCTAGCGGGAGGTCCCTACAATGAGCAGTTCTTC; CDR3 protein: CASSFLAGGPYNEQFF
J gene: TRBJ1-2; V gene: TRBV5-1; clone size: .; D gene: TRBD1; CDR3 DNA: TGCGCCAGCAGACCAAACATTGGAACCGGGACAGGGAACGGCTACACCTTC; CDR3 protein: CASRPNIGTGTGNGYTF
J gene: TRBJ2-7; V gene: TRBV5-6; clone size: .; D gene: TRBD1; CDR3 DNA: TGTGCCAGCAGCTTCCGGACAGGGGACGAGCAGTACTTC; CDR3 protein: CASSFRTGDEQYF
J gene: TRBJ2-2; V gene: TRBV5-1; clone size: .; D gene: .; CDR3 DNA: TGCGCCAGCAGACTACAGGGTCATGAGCTGTTTTTT; CDR3 protein: CASRLQGHELFF
J gene: TRBJ2-7; V gene: TRBV7-9; clone size: .; D gene: TRBD1; CDR3 DNA: TGTGCCAGCAGCTCAGGGGGACCAAGCTCCTACGAGCAGTACTTC; CDR3 protein: CASSSGGPSSYEQYF
J gene: TRBJ2-5; V gene: TRBV29-1; clone size: .; D gene: .; CDR3 DNA: TGCAGCGTTGAACAAGAGACCCAGTACTTC; CDR3 protein: CSVEQETQYF
J gene: TRBJ2-5; V gene: TRBV15; clone size: .; D gene: TRBD2; CDR3 DNA: TGTGCCACCAGCAGAGGACTAGCGGGAGAATCAGAGTACTTC; CDR3 protein: CATSRGLAGESEYF
J gene: TRBJ2-7; V gene: TRBV4-1; clone size: .; D gene: TRBD2; CDR3 DNA: TGCGCCAGCAGCGAAGCGGGAGGGCAGTACTTC; CDR3 protein: CASSEAGGQYF
J gene: TRBJ2-1; V gene: TRBV6-6; clone size: .; D gene: TRBD2; CDR3 DNA: TGTGCCAGCAGTGGGACTAGCGGAAGCTCCTACAATGAGCAGTTCTTC; CDR3 protein: CASSGTSGSSYNEQFF
J gene: TRBJ2-3; V gene: TRBV10-3; clone size: .; D gene: TRBD2; CDR3 DNA: TGTGCCACCGGGGATGGGACTAGCGGGGATAGCACAGATACGCAGTATTTT; CDR3 protein: CATGDGTSGDSTDTQYF
J gene: TRBJ1-1; V gene: TRBV29-1; clone size: .; D gene: .; CDR3 DNA: TGCAGCGTTTGGTACACAGATACCCATGAAGCTTTCTTT; CDR3 protein: CSVWYTDTHEAFF
J gene: TRBJ1-2; V gene: TRBV28; clone size: .; D gene: TRBD1; CDR3 DNA: TGTGCCAGCTATCAGGGGGCGCAAGGCTACACCTTC; CDR3 protein: CASYQGAQGYTF
J gene: TRBJ2-1; V gene: TRBV11-2; clone size: .; D gene: TRBD2; CDR3 DNA: TGTGCCAGCAGCTCCACTCCCGGGACTAGAGGGAGTGGATACAATGAGCAGTTCTTC; CDR3 protein: CASSSTPGTRGSGYNEQFF
J gene: TRBJ2-3; V gene: TRBV11-2; clone size: .; D gene: TRBD2; CDR3 DNA: TGTGCCAGCAGCTTAGACCTAGCGGCCCCCACAGATACGCAGTATTTT; CDR3 protein: CASSLDLAAPTDTQYF
J gene: TRBJ1-4; V gene: TRBV7-9; clone size: few; D gene: TRBD1; CDR3 DNA: TGTGCCAGCAGCTTAGGGGACAGGGTGTTCGAGGAAAAACTGTTTTTT; CDR3 protein: CASSLGDRVFEEKLFF
J gene: TRBJ1-1; V gene: TRBV11-2; clone size: .; D gene: .; CDR3 DNA: TGTGCCAGCAGCCTAGAATGGGGGAACACTGAAGCTTTCTTT; CDR3 protein: CASSLEWGNTEAFF
J gene: TRBJ2-4; V gene: TRBV5-1; clone size: .; D gene: .; CDR3 DNA: TGCGCCAGCAGCGGGGGCGTGGGAGGTCTAGGCAAAAACATTCAGTACTTC; CDR3 protein: CASSGGVGGLGKNIQYF
J gene: TRBJ2-7; V gene: TRBV7-9; clone size: .; D gene: .; CDR3 DNA: TGTGCCAGCGACTCCGTGGGGGAGCAGTACTTC; CDR3 protein: CASDSVGEQYF
J gene: TRBJ2-3; V gene: TRBV11-2; clone size: .; D gene: TRBD2; CDR3 DNA: TGTGCCAGCCGGTCTTTGCGAGCGGGGGTCACAGATACGCAGTATTTT; CDR3 protein: CASRSLRAGVTDTQYF
J gene: TRBJ1-5; V gene: TRBV4-3; clone size: once; D gene: .; CDR3 DNA: TGCGCCAGCAGCCTCAGATGGGGGGGAATACAGCCCCAGCATTTT; CDR3 protein: CASSLRWGGIQPQHF
J gene: TRBJ2-3; V gene: TRBV11-2; clone size: .; D gene: TRBD2; CDR3 DNA: TGTGCCAGCACCTCGCCTAGCGGGAGAGGCCCAGATACGCAGTATTTT; CDR3 protein: CASTSPSGRGPDTQYF
J gene: TRBJ2-1; V gene: TRBV7-9; clone size: .; D gene: TRBD1; CDR3 DNA: TGTGCCAGCAGCTTAGGCAGGGGGTACAATGAGCAGTTCTTC; CDR3 protein: CASSLGRGYNEQFF
J gene: TRBJ1-1; V gene: TRBV7-9; clone size: .; D gene: .; CDR3 DNA: TGTGCCAGCAGCTTAAGTTCAGGGAACACTGAAGCTTTCTTT; CDR3 protein: CASSLSSGNTEAFF
J gene: TRBJ2-7; V gene: TRBV7-8; clone size: .; D gene: TRBD2; CDR3 DNA: TGTGCCAGCAGCACCACCGGGACTAGCAAATACGAGCAGTACTTC; CDR3 protein: CASSTTGTSKYEQYF